This note documents a single T cell receptor beta chain sequence. The sample originates from a study of technical replicates of blood from a few donors. The CDR3 consists of 15 residues. Trimming at V came to 0 bases and at J to 2 bases, leaving 1 base not matched to a gene. From germline, CDR1 is SGDLS and CDR2 YYNGEE. Only in-frame clones appear in the TCRdb table, and some are missing; sequencing was by immunoSEQ multiplex PCR. The repertoire holds approximately 82,000 clones, with over 80% as singletons. Sequencing input: T cells isolated from PBMCs. This clonotype was sampled from a human donor in good health. The chain recombines TRBV9 with TRBJ2-3, with 9 bases matching TRBD2. CDR3 region: CASSVVAGVTDTQYF. The CDR3 DNA reads TGTGCCAGCAGCGTAGTAGCGGGGGTCACAGATACGCAGTATTTT.